What follows are 20 T cell receptor beta chains derived from one specimen sequenced in a study of somatic mutations in cytotoxic T cells in rheumatoid arthritis. The data were produced by immunoSEQ multiplex PCR, yet TCRdb's version contains in-frame clones alone and is incomplete. The profile shows about 20,000 clones, over 65% of them singletons. Sequencing input: CD8+ T cells sorted from blood. The receptor source for this set is a man in his sixties in good health.

This sequence joins TRBV7-9 and TRBJ2-7, with D possibly matching TRBD2 (6 bases). Per the germline V gene, CDR1 is SEHNR and CDR2 is FQNEAQ (reference sequence). This CDR3 contains 15 residues. The V gene lost 5 bases and the J gene lost 3 bases, with 17 bases spanning the gap. The DNA of the CDR3 is TGTGCCAGCAGCCCCGCAGCGGCGGGGAGCTACGAGCAGTACTTC. Residues: CASSPAAAGSYEQYF.

This sequence joins TRBV11-2 and TRBJ2-1; a possible D gene is TRBD2 (6 bases). From germline, CDR1 is SGHAT and CDR2 FQNNGV. CDR3 size: 17 residues. V dropped 1 base and J dropped 1 base, with 14 bases sitting between them. The DNA for the CDR3 is TGTGCCAGCAGCTTAGTTGCGGGACCCGTTTCCTACAATGAGCAGTTCTTC. Protein: CASSLVAGPVSYNEQFF.

V is TRBV28 and J is TRBJ2-7; 10 bases align to TRBD1. Germline trimming cut 6 bases from V and 4 bases from J; bases unmatched to any gene: 9. Germline CDR1 and CDR2: MDHEN and SYDVKM. The CDR3 extends over 15 amino acids. This CDR3 reads CASRPPRGQGYEQYF. CDR3 sequence (DNA): TGTGCCAGCAGGCCGCCCCGGGGACAGGGGTACGAGCAGTACTTC.

This chain links TRBV9 with TRBJ2-5; possibly TRBD2 for D (6 bases). The assigned J gene may be wrong: the sequence end matches TRBJ2-7 better. Germline V CDR1 and CDR2: SGDLS, YYNGEE. The CDR3 length is 14 residues. The CDR3 nucleotides read TGTGCCAGCAGCGTCGGGGGTAGCGGCTACGAGCAGTACTTC. Its protein product is CASSVGGSGYEQYF.

The chain is built from TRBV11-2 and TRBJ2-3; no firm D call. This CDR3 spans 10 amino acids. Trimming took off 5 bases at V and 11 bases at J, with 8 bases between the two ends. In germline, CDR1 is SGHAT, CDR2 FQNNGV. For the CDR3, the DNA is TGTGCCAGCAGCCACGGTCAGCAGTATTTT. Translation: CASSHGQQYF.

This clone was seen more than once but under ten times. V gene TRBV19 combines with J gene TRBJ1-4; tentatively, D is TRBD1 (5 bases). The V gene's germline CDR1 is LNHDA and CDR2 SQIVND (reference sequence). V was clipped by 4 bases and J by 3 bases, with 18 bases between them. The CDR3 runs to 17 residues. In DNA, the CDR3 is TGTGCCAGTAGTACTCCAGGGAGGTTTGGGTCTAATGAAAAACTGTTTTTT. It yields the protein CASSTPGRFGSNEKLFF.

This chain uses TRBV4-1 with TRBJ2-2, with 13 bases aligning to TRBD2. The CDR3 runs to 18 residues. Unmatched junction bases numbered 8, after V lost 2 bases and J lost 5 bases. Germline CDR1 and CDR2: MGHRA and YSYEKL. CDR3 region: CASSQLPLAGGGTGELFF. The CDR3 DNA reads TGCGCCAGCAGCCAACTACCACTAGCGGGAGGGGGGACCGGGGAGCTGTTTTTT.

CDR3 coding DNA: TGCAGCGTTGAAGATCTTACTAGCGGGGCTCAAGAGACCCAGTACTTC. This sequence encodes CSVEDLTSGAQETQYF. The chain combines TRBV29-1 with TRBJ2-5; TRBD2 matches at 10 bases. This CDR3 is 16 amino acids long. V dropped 0 bases and J dropped 2; count of bases not matched to a gene: 6. Per the germline V gene, CDR1 is SQVTM and CDR2 is ANQGSEA.

The J gene is TRBJ2-7, the V gene TRBV4-1, with 7 bases matching TRBD1. V lost 0 bases to trimming and J lost 3 bases; unmatched junction nucleotides: 5. From germline, CDR1 is MGHRA and CDR2 YSYEKL. The CDR3 runs 15 residues. The CDR3 reads CASSQDSGTVYEQYF. The CDR3, as DNA: TGCGCCAGCAGCCAAGATTCCGGGACAGTCTACGAGCAGTACTTC.

This chain joins TRBV7-6 and TRBJ2-5; D possibly corresponds to TRBD1 (5 bases). CDR1 is SGHVS, CDR2 FNYEAQ, per germline. CDR3 length: 14 amino acids. Trimming removed 6 bases from V and 0 bases from J, with 11 bases in between. DNA for the CDR3: TGTGCCAGCAGTCCCACAGGCGACCAAGAGACCCAGTACTTC. Amino acid sequence: CASSPTGDQETQYF.

The rearrangement uses TRBV5-4 and TRBJ2-1; the match to TRBD2 covers 9 bases. Trimming took 4 bases from V and 4 from J; bases not matched to a gene: 9. The CDR3 sequence is 16 residues long. Germline CDR1 SGHNT, CDR2 YYREEE (reference sequence). The CDR3 region is CASSQLAGDLYNEQFF. The CDR3 region has the DNA TGTGCCAGCAGCCAGTTAGCGGGAGACCTTTACAATGAGCAGTTCTTC.

V is TRBV7-9 and J is TRBJ2-7; 10 positions agree with TRBD2. Germline assignment: CDR1 SEHNR and CDR2 FQNEAQ (reference sequence). Trimming removed 5 bases from V and 2 bases from J; junction bases left unmatched: 6. The length of the CDR3 is 15 residues. The CDR3 sequence: CASSQPSGSPYEQYF. In nucleotides, the CDR3 is TGTGCCAGCAGCCAACCTAGCGGGAGCCCCTACGAGCAGTACTTC.

CDR3 nucleotide sequence: TGCGCCAGCAGCCAAGAAACAGCGGGGGGGACCTACGAGCAGTACTTC. Protein: CASSQETAGGTYEQYF. The chain recombines TRBV4-1 with TRBJ2-7, with 10 bases identical to TRBD2. The CDR3 has 16 amino acids. V gave up 0 bases and J gave up 2 bases; unmatched junction bases: 4. Germline assignment: CDR1 MGHRA and CDR2 YSYEKL.

The chain couples TRBV14 to TRBJ2-7; possible D gene TRBD1, 6 bases. This CDR3 spans 14 amino acids. V was cut by 2 bases and J by 0 bases, with 8 bases left in between. From germline, CDR1 is SGHDN and CDR2 FVKESK. The CDR3 DNA follows: TGTGCCAGCAGCCAAACAGGGAGCTCCTACGAGCAGTACTTC. This gives the protein CASSQTGSSYEQYF. The whole variable domain, filled in from reference TRBV14 and TRBJ2-7, reads EAGVTQFPSHSVIEKGQTVTLRCDPISGHDNLYWYRRVMGKEIKFLLHFVKESKQDESGMPNNRFLAERTGGTYSTLKVQPAELEDSGVYFCASSQTGSSYEQYFGPGTRLTVT.

The chain is built from TRBV6-5 and TRBJ2-5; perhaps TRBD2 as D (7 bases). The V end was cut by 2 bases, the J end by 0 bases, with 13 bases between. The CDR3 has 16 residues. Germline V gene lookup returns CDR1 MNHEY and CDR2 SVGAGI. The CDR3 spells CASSYGGATYQETQYF. CDR3 DNA: TGTGCCAGCAGTTACGGGGGGGCCACGTACCAAGAGACCCAGTACTTC.

CDR3 nucleotides: TGTGCCAGCAGCCCCTGGAGGAACACTGAAGCTTTCTTT. Its translation is CASSPWRNTEAFF. This chain connects TRBV7-9 to TRBJ1-1; no reliable D call. CDR3 length: 13 residues. With 5 bases removed from V and 1 base from J, the gap between germline ends came to 8 bases. Germline values: CDR1 SEHNR, CDR2 FQNEAQ (reference sequence).

This clone was detected only once. The V gene is TRBV5-4, the J gene TRBJ2-7; perhaps TRBD1 as D (6 bases). The CDR3 covers 13 residues. Germline CDR1 reads SGHNT; CDR2 reads YYREEE (reference sequence). Deletions cut 4 bases from V and 2 bases from J, with 10 bases between. As DNA, the CDR3 is TGTGCCAGCAGCCTGGACAGTACCTACGAGCAGTACTTC. Amino acids: CASSLDSTYEQYF.

V is TRBV4-1 and J is TRBJ2-1, with TRBD2 as a possible D gene (6 bases). The V gene lost 0 bases and the J gene lost 5 bases, with 14 bases spanning the gap. This CDR3 comprises 16 residues. CDR1 MGHRA and CDR2 YSYEKL come from the germline V gene. CDR3 region: CASSQDRLGLNNEQFF. The DNA for the CDR3 is TGCGCCAGCAGCCAAGATCGACTAGGTCTCAACAATGAGCAGTTCTTC.

V gene TRBV21-1 combines with J gene TRBJ1-5; TRBD1, the table's D call, was not compared with the DNA. TRBV21-1 is assigned pseudogene status. The CDR3 is 16 residues long. The CDR3 loop reads CASSKTGANSNQPQHF. In nucleotides, the CDR3 is TGTGCCAGCAGCAAAACAGGTGCAAATAGCAATCAGCCCCAGCATTTT.

In its sample, this clone was seen once. The chain joins TRBV7-9 to TRBJ1-5; TRBD1 is a possible D gene (6 bases). The CDR3 is made up of 13 amino acids. The V end was cut by 2 bases, the J end by 5 bases, with 7 bases between. From germline, CDR1 is SEHNR and CDR2 FQNEAQ (reference sequence). The DNA of the CDR3 is TGTGCCAGCAGCTTATGGACAGATCAGCCCCAGCATTTT. Its translation: CASSLWTDQPQHF.